The 29 T cell receptor beta chains presented below share a single source sample, sequenced in a study of ipilimumab plus nivolumab after autologous stem cell transplantation. TCRdb keeps only in-frame clones here, not all; method: immunoSEQ multiplex PCR. This table holds 15,000 to 20,000 clones, around 81% found once. This sample comprised PBMCs, obtained in a trial of ipilimumab plus nivolumab as post-transplant consolidation. The source of these receptors is a male donor with diffuse large B-cell lymphoma.

The rearrangement links TRBV18 to TRBJ2-5; D ambiguous. The CDR3 contains 12 residues. V was shortened by 0 bases and J by 5 bases, with 4 bases between the two germline ends. Germline CDR1 and CDR2: KGHSH and LQKENI. DNA of the CDR3: TGTGCCAGCTCACCACCGGCCGAGACCCAGTACTTC. Amino acid sequence: CASSPPAETQYF.

This chain connects TRBV5-1 to TRBJ2-5, with 10 bases fitting TRBD1. The J segment lost 3 bases and the V segment lost 1 base, leaving 3 bases of the junction unmatched. This CDR3 is built from 15 residues. From germline, CDR1 is SGHRS and CDR2 YFSETQ. This CDR3 reads CASSLSGTGEETQYF. Written as DNA, the CDR3 is TGCGCCAGCAGCTTGTCCGGGACAGGGGAAGAGACCCAGTACTTC. Full variable domain (outside the CDR3, taken from reference TRBV5-1 and TRBJ2-5): KAGVTQTPRYLIKTRGQQVTLSCSPISGHRSVSWYQQTPGQGLQFLFEYFSETQRNKGNFPGRFSGRQFSNSRSEMNVSTLELGDSALYLCASSLSGTGEETQYFGPGTRLLVL.

V is TRBV5-4 and J is TRBJ1-2, with D possibly TRBD1 on 6 matching bases. CDR3 length equals 17 residues. Germline values: CDR1 SGHNT, CDR2 YYREEE (reference sequence). With 6 bases removed from V and 5 bases from J, the gap between germline ends came to 26 bases. The CDR3, as DNA: TGTGCCAGCACCGACCCAGCTGGGGAAGGGGACATGTATGGCTACACCTTC. Residues: CASTDPAGEGDMYGYTF.

The table lists this clone with a few counts. This sequence joins TRBV28 and TRBJ1-5; D is possibly TRBD1 (5 bases). Trimming left V 2 bases short and J 5 bases short, with 10 bases between. CDR3 length: 14 amino acids. The germline CDR1 and CDR2 sequences are MDHEN and SYDVKM. The CDR3 nucleotides read TGTGCCAGCAGTTTAGGTTCAGGGTATCAGCCCCAGCATTTT. Translated: CASSLGSGYQPQHF.

A single count supports this clone. The rearrangement links TRBV30 to TRBJ1-4; the D gene is possibly TRBD1 (6 bases). This CDR3 is 15 amino acids long. V gave up 3 bases and J gave up 8 bases, with 19 bases separating them. Germline V gene lookup returns CDR1 GTSNPN and CDR2 SVGIG (reference sequence). The CDR3, as DNA: TGTGCCTGGAGAAATCACAGGGAAGTAAGGGAAAAACTGTTTTTT. Its translation is CAWRNHREVREKLFF.

V and J are TRBV13 and TRBJ2-7; 11 nucleotides align to TRBD1. This CDR3 has 15 residues. CDR1 and CDR2 (germline): PRHDT, FYEKMQ (reference sequence). V was pared by 5 bases and J by 0 bases, with 3 bases of the junction left unmatched. This chain's CDR3 is CASSPGTGGSYEQYF. Here the CDR3 DNA reads TGTGCCAGCAGCCCCGGGACAGGGGGCTCCTACGAGCAGTACTTC.

This clone was detected only a few times. This chain connects TRBV5-1 to TRBJ2-3, with TRBD2 identical over 8 bases. After removal of 2 bases from V and 2 bases from J, the junction contained 7 bases not matched to a gene. Germline V gene data show CDR1 as SGHRS and CDR2 as YFSETQ. The CDR3 covers 16 residues. Written as DNA, the CDR3 is TGCGCCAGCAGCTTTAACGGGGGGGAGACCACAGATACGCAGTATTTT. Its protein is CASSFNGGETTDTQYF.

The chain joins TRBV11-2 to TRBJ2-1; D is unresolved. Germline CDR1 is SGHAT and CDR2 is FQNNGV. The CDR3 loop spans 13 amino acids. V was clipped by 2 bases and J by 5 bases, with 7 bases between them. CDR3 DNA: TGTGCCAGCAGCTTATCTCTAAACAATGAGCAGTTCTTC. This sequence encodes CASSLSLNNEQFF.

This clone was counted once. V gene TRBV5-5 combines with J gene TRBJ2-4; 7 nucleotides match TRBD1. This CDR3 has 13 residues. Looked up from germline, CDR1 is SGHKS and CDR2 is YYEKEE (reference sequence). Trimming took 2 bases from V and 6 from J; bases not matched to a gene: 2. Written as DNA, the CDR3 is TGTGCCAGCAGCTTCGACAGGGTAAACATTCAGTACTTC. Residues: CASSFDRVNIQYF.

The J gene is TRBJ2-1, the V gene TRBV28, with unresolved D. Germline V CDR1 and CDR2: MDHEN, SYDVKM. CDR3 size: 18 residues. The ends were cut back, 3 bases at V and 7 bases at J, with 25 bases in the middle. For the CDR3, the DNA is TGTGCCAGCAGTTTTCCCACCTCCGGGCCCATCGTAAGGAATGAGCAGTTCTTC. This encodes CASSFPTSGPIVRNEQFF.

This rearrangement joins TRBV19 to TRBJ2-2; 10 bases fit TRBD1. J lost 8 bases, V lost 7 bases, and 10 bases had no gene match. This CDR3 spans 15 amino acids. The germline gives CDR1 LNHDA, CDR2 SQIVND (reference sequence). In DNA, the CDR3 is TGTGCCAGTACGCGGGACAGGGGTGTTGCGGGGGAGCTGTTTTTT. Protein: CASTRDRGVAGELFF.

J is TRBJ1-6 and V is TRBV4-2, with unresolved D. Trimming removed 5 bases from V and 7 bases from J, with 3 bases in between. The CDR3 has 11 residues. Germline V gives CDR1 LGHNA, CDR2 YNFKEQ. The CDR3 sequence is CASSSNSPLHF. The CDR3 nucleotides read TGTGCCAGCAGCTCAAATTCACCCCTCCACTTT.

The chain employs TRBV28 and TRBJ2-7; possibly TRBD1 for D (6 bases). Germline CDR1 reads MDHEN; CDR2 reads SYDVKM. V was pared by 8 bases and J by 2 bases, with 19 bases between. The CDR3 covers 15 residues. The CDR3 DNA reads as TGTGCCAGCGCGACGATGGGACATAGCACCTACGAGCAGTACTTC. Translated: CASATMGHSTYEQYF.

The rearrangement uses TRBV4-1 and TRBJ2-3, with 9 nucleotides matching TRBD2. The CDR3 length is 21 residues. With V trimmed by 1 base and J by 0 bases, 17 bases remained unmatched. Germline V gene data show CDR1 as MGHRA and CDR2 as YSYEKL. The CDR3 DNA follows: TGCGCCAGCAGCCAAGGCCTTTTGAGGCGGGGGGGACGAACTAGCACAGATACGCAGTATTTT. It is translated as CASSQGLLRRGGRTSTDTQYF.

The V call is TRBV27, the J call TRBJ1-2; D possibly corresponds to TRBD1 (6 bases). Germline CDR1 reads MNHEY; CDR2 reads SMNVEV (reference sequence). The CDR3 covers 13 residues. Between the trimmed V and J ends, which lost 3 bases and 4 bases, there was a span of 9 bases. The CDR3 DNA follows: TGTGCCAGCAGTTTCCGGGACACCTATGGCTACACCTTC. This codes for CASSFRDTYGYTF.

The V and J genes are TRBV7-9 and TRBJ2-1, with 7 bases that match TRBD2. CDR1 is SEHNR and CDR2 is FQNEAQ in the germline V gene (reference sequence). Trimming took 5 bases from V and 8 from J; bases not matched to a gene: 6. This CDR3 region has 13 residues. CDR3 sequence: CASSPRGVDEQFF. The CDR3, as DNA: TGTGCCAGCAGCCCCCGGGGGGTCGATGAGCAGTTCTTC.

The rearrangement links TRBV9 to TRBJ2-7; D remains unclear. CDR1 is SGDLS and CDR2 is YYNGEE in the germline V gene. The CDR3 runs to 14 residues. Trimming took off 0 bases at V and 2 bases at J, with 9 bases between the two ends. CDR3 in amino acids: CASSVAVAPYEQYF. CDR3 in DNA: TGTGCCAGCAGCGTAGCAGTTGCTCCCTACGAGCAGTACTTC.

The V gene is TRBV27, the J gene TRBJ1-1; D not certain. With 6 bases removed from V and 6 bases from J, the gap between germline ends came to 17 bases. The CDR3 consists of 14 residues. The germline CDR1 and CDR2 sequences are MNHEY and SMNVEV (reference sequence). Written as DNA, the CDR3 is TGTGCCAGCAGCCGCAGCGTTCGGGCCCCTGAAGCTTTCTTT. Encoded protein: CASSRSVRAPEAFF.

V gene TRBV9 combines with J gene TRBJ1-2; the match to TRBD1 covers 7 bases. CDR3 size: 13 residues. Germline V CDR1 and CDR2: SGDLS, YYNGEE. V shed 4 bases, J shed 2 bases, and the junction held 2 bases outside the gene matches. The CDR3 loop is CASSRDRNYGYTF. In nucleotides, the CDR3 is TGTGCCAGCAGCCGGGACAGAAACTATGGCTACACCTTC.

The sample holds a few counts of this clone. The genes are TRBV2 and TRBJ2-2, with D tentatively TRBD2 (6 bases). V was shortened by 7 bases and J by 2 bases, with 11 bases between the two germline ends. The length of the CDR3 is 14 residues. Germline V gene lookup returns CDR1 SNHLY and CDR2 FYNNEI. This CDR3 is CASKGTDNTGELFF. In DNA form, the CDR3 reads TGTGCCAGCAAAGGGACTGACAACACCGGGGAGCTGTTTTTT.

The CDR3 DNA sequence: TGTGCCAGCAGCCCTAGGACTAGCGGGGGGGTCACAGATACGCAGTATTTT. Its translation is CASSPRTSGGVTDTQYF. The J gene is TRBJ2-3, the V gene TRBV5-4; 15 nucleotides align to TRBD2. CDR3 length: 17 residues. V gave up 4 bases and J gave up 2 bases; unmatched junction bases: 5. Looked up from germline, CDR1 is SGHNT and CDR2 is YYREEE (reference sequence).

This clone is termed hyperexpanded (1% or more). Other DNA sequences in this sample translate to the same CDR3. V gene TRBV19 combines with J gene TRBJ1-1; D is ambiguous. Deletions cut 2 bases from V and 1 base from J, with 5 bases between. CDR1 and CDR2 (germline): LNHDA, SQIVND (reference sequence). There are 13 residues in the CDR3. In DNA, the CDR3 is TGTGCCAGTAGTATAACGGCGAACACTGAAGCTTTCTTT. Protein product: CASSITANTEAFF. Full variable domain (missing parts from reference TRBV19 and TRBJ1-1): DGGITQSPKYLFRKEGQNVTLSCEQNLNHDAMYWYRQDPGQGLRLIYYSQIVNDFQKGDIAEGYSVSREKKESFPLTVTSAQKNPTAFYLCASSITANTEAFFGQGTRLTVV.

The gene calls are TRBV5-5 and TRBJ2-1; 12 nucleotides align to TRBD1. Germline V gene sequence: CDR1 SGHKS, CDR2 YYEKEE (reference sequence). Losses at the gene ends were 2 bases for V and 10 bases for J; bases not matched to a gene: 4. This CDR3 is built from 14 residues. In DNA form, the CDR3 reads TGTGCCAGCAGCTTTTGGGACAGGGGGCGAGAGCAGTTCTTC. Amino acids: CASSFWDRGREQFF.

This chain uses TRBV4-1 with TRBJ1-2; 9 positions match TRBD1. V shed 3 bases and J 5 bases; nucleotides not matched to a gene: 16. The CDR3 is 18 residues long. Germline CDR1 and CDR2: MGHRA and YSYEKL. The CDR3 here is CASSQQPLDRGPLYGYTF. For the CDR3, the DNA is TGCGCCAGCAGCCAGCAACCGTTGGACAGGGGCCCGCTGTATGGCTACACCTTC.

The CDR3 nucleotides read TGTGCCAGTAGTATTTCAGGGTTGCGTGGCTACACCTTC. Translating it yields CASSISGLRGYTF. V usage is TRBV19 and J usage is TRBJ1-2, with a weak D call TRBD1 (5 bases). Germline-derived CDR1 and CDR2 are LNHDA and SQIVND (reference sequence). The V end was cut by 3 bases, the J end by 7 bases, with 12 bases between. The CDR3 contains 13 residues.

The chain links TRBV4-2 to TRBJ2-1; 9 bases are a match to TRBD2. Looked up from germline, CDR1 is LGHNA and CDR2 is YNFKEQ. The CDR3 runs 17 residues. Unmatched junction bases numbered 8, after V lost 1 base and J lost 4 bases. This CDR3 is CASSQGASGGLYNEQFF. CDR3 nucleotide sequence: TGTGCCAGCAGCCAAGGTGCCAGCGGGGGGCTTTACAATGAGCAGTTCTTC.

The J gene is TRBJ2-2, the V gene TRBV27, with D tentatively TRBD1 (5 bases). Looked up from germline, CDR1 is MNHEY and CDR2 is SMNVEV (reference sequence). CDR3 length equals 13 residues. V was trimmed by 2 bases and J by 7 bases, leaving 8 bases between them. CDR3 region: CASSLERGGELFF. CDR3 DNA: TGTGCCAGCAGTTTAGAAAGGGGCGGGGAGCTGTTTTTT.

The chain uses TRBV6-9 and TRBJ1-5, with 7 bases aligning to TRBD1. J was trimmed by 0 bases and V by 8 bases; bases with no gene match: 16. The CDR3 is 18 residues long. Germline V lookup: CDR1 MNHGY, CDR2 SVAAGI. The DNA for the CDR3 is TGTGCCAGCCCTAGGGGGCAGGGGCCGGATTATAGCAATCAGCCCCAGCATTTT. Its protein is CASPRGQGPDYSNQPQHF.

The V call is TRBV6-5, the J call TRBJ2-4; D is unresolved. Per the germline V gene, CDR1 is MNHEY and CDR2 is SVGAGI. This CDR3 region has 15 residues. V was pared by 9 bases and J by 0 bases, with 15 bases between. CDR3 coding DNA: TGTGCCAGTCCGACTGGATGTTTAGCCAAAAACATTCAGTACTTC. Translating gives CASPTGCLAKNIQYF.